Each of the 25 T cell receptor beta chains below was sequenced from the same sample in a study of cytomegalovirus exposure and HLA in healthy donors (dated by TCRdb to between 2016 and 2019). The receptor library was made with the immunoSEQ multiplex PCR assay. The multiplex PCR relied on a mix of 60 forward primers for TCR Vbeta segments and 13 reverse primers for TCR Jbeta segments. TCRdb retrieved this table from immuneACCESS and kept in-frame rearrangements only. Not all clones are present; in checked studies, unresolved V genes account for under half, and no reason is known for the remainder. This sample is represented by some 140,000 clones; just under 90% of them were singletons. The leading ten clones occupy around 5.5% of the sample. Sample: PBMCs. The receptors come from a woman in her thirties in good health and CMV-seronegative.

The chain couples TRBV5-6 to TRBJ1-2, with unresolved D. The CDR3 is made up of 15 amino acids. V was pared by 2 bases and J by 3 bases, with 14 bases between. CDR1 is SGHDT, CDR2 YYEEEE, per germline. For the CDR3, the DNA is TGTGCCAGCAGCTTCGGTCCCGGGGTACACTATGGCTACACCTTC. Protein: CASSFGPGVHYGYTF.

V is TRBV13 and J is TRBJ2-1; 14 nucleotides align to TRBD2. Trimming at V came to 4 bases and at J to 4 bases, leaving 3 bases not matched to a gene. This CDR3 has 16 residues. CDR1 PRHDT and CDR2 FYEKMQ come from the germline V gene (reference sequence). The chain's CDR3 is CASSSGTSGRYNEQFF. The CDR3 DNA is TGTGCCAGCAGCTCTGGGACTAGCGGGAGATACAATGAGCAGTTCTTC.

Written as DNA, the CDR3 is TGCGCCAGCAGCCAAGTGACACTAGCGGCCACAGATACGCAGTATTTT. It encodes CASSQVTLAATDTQYF. V and J are TRBV4-1 and TRBJ2-3; 8 nucleotides match TRBD2. Germline CDR1 reads MGHRA; CDR2 reads YSYEKL. Trimming removed 1 base from V and 2 bases from J; junction bases left unmatched: 5. The CDR3 covers 16 residues.

This clone appeared a few times. The chain joins TRBV4-2 to TRBJ1-1; unclear D gene. Trimming took 0 bases from V and 3 from J, leaving 5 bases between them. Germline-derived CDR1 and CDR2 are LGHNA and YNFKEQ. The CDR3 is 13 residues long. CDR3 DNA sequence: TGTGCCAGCAGCCAAGATCGGGACACTGAAGCTTTCTTT. Translated: CASSQDRDTEAFF.

This rearrangement joins TRBV9 to TRBJ2-5; a possible D gene is TRBD2 (6 bases). Germline-derived CDR1 and CDR2 are SGDLS and YYNGEE. V dropped 1 base and J dropped 0 bases, with 13 bases sitting between them. This CDR3 is 16 amino acids long. The CDR3 region has the DNA TGTGCCAGCAGCGTAAGGGCTAGCGCTTACCAAGAGACCCAGTACTTC. Amino acid sequence: CASSVRASAYQETQYF.

V usage is TRBV6-1 and J usage is TRBJ2-1, with D unresolved. Trimming took 10 bases from V and 6 from J, leaving 10 bases between them. This CDR3 comprises 11 residues. Germline CDR1 and CDR2: MNHNS and SASEGT. Here the CDR3 reads CATSRSNEQFF. The CDR3 DNA sequence: TGTGCCACCTCCCGGAGCAATGAGCAGTTCTTC.

CDR3 in amino acids: CASSFPRLIYEQYF. The CDR3 bases are TGTGCCAGCAGCTTTCCGAGACTTATATACGAGCAGTACTTC. This chain links TRBV5-8 with TRBJ2-7; unclear D gene. The CDR3 is made up of 14 amino acids. The V end lost 2 bases, the J end lost 4 bases, and 13 bases lay between the germline ends. The germline CDR1 and CDR2 sequences are SGHTS and YDEGEE.

V is TRBV28 and J is TRBJ1-1; TRBD1 matches 7 bases. This CDR3 spans 17 amino acids. Germline CDR1 is MDHEN and CDR2 is SYDVKM. J lost 4 bases, V lost 7 bases, and 18 bases had no gene match. CDR3 in DNA: TGTGCCAGCACCAAGGGGGCGAGGGTGTTAAGGGTCACTGAAGCTTTCTTT. Translating it yields CASTKGARVLRVTEAFF.

The CDR3 sequence: CASSIGPGQVTNTGELFF. In DNA form, the CDR3 reads TGTGCCAGTAGTATAGGACCGGGACAGGTAACGAACACCGGGGAGCTGTTTTTT. The chain carries TRBV19 and TRBJ2-2; the match to TRBD1 covers 8 bases. The V gene's germline CDR1 is LNHDA and CDR2 SQIVND (reference sequence). CDR3 length: 18 amino acids. V shed 1 base, J shed 0 bases, and the junction held 7 bases outside the gene matches.

This clone was counted once. CDR3 region: CASSLPTGVADTQYF. CDR3 coding DNA: TGTGCCAGCAGCTTACCGACAGGGGTGGCAGATACGCAGTATTTT. The V gene is TRBV7-9, the J gene TRBJ2-3, with 8 positions matching TRBD1. V dropped 2 bases and J dropped 4; count of bases not matched to a gene: 5. Germline CDR1 reads SEHNR; CDR2 reads FQNEAQ (reference sequence). The CDR3 is 15 residues long. Full variable domain (remainder filled in from reference TRBV7-9 and TRBJ2-3): DTGVSQNPRHKITKRGQNVTFRCDPISEHNRLYWYRQTLGQGPEFLTYFQNEAQLEKSRLLSDRFSAERPKGSFSTLEIQRTEQGDSAMYLCASSLPTGVADTQYFGPGTRLTVL.

The chain links TRBV4-2 to TRBJ1-2; no firm D call. From germline, CDR1 is LGHNA and CDR2 YNFKEQ. V lost 1 base and J lost 8, with 5 bases in between. The CDR3 runs to 11 residues. This CDR3 reads CASSQAGGYTF. CDR3 nucleotide sequence: TGTGCCAGCAGCCAAGCGGGGGGCTACACCTTC.

V usage is TRBV27 and J usage is TRBJ2-1, with TRBD1 as a possible D gene (6 bases). This CDR3 has 14 amino acids. V gave up 1 base and J gave up 7 bases, with 11 bases separating them. CDR1 and CDR2 from the germline V gene are MNHEY and SMNVEV (reference sequence). For the CDR3, the DNA is TGTGCCAGCAGTTTATTAGGGGGAGCGAATGAGCAGTTCTTC. Its protein is CASSLLGGANEQFF.

This clone was counted once. The chain joins TRBV19 to TRBJ1-2; 7 nucleotides align to TRBD1. Germline CDR1 is LNHDA and CDR2 is SQIVND (reference sequence). This CDR3 is 14 amino acids long. After removal of 7 bases from V and 1 base from J, the junction contained 6 bases not matched to a gene. The DNA for the CDR3 is TGTGCCAGTAACTGGGGACAGCTTAACTATGGCTACACCTTC. Its protein product is CASNWGQLNYGYTF.

Only a few counts were recorded for this clone. The genes are TRBV9 and TRBJ1-2, with D uncertain. Germline lookup yields CDR1 SGDLS and CDR2 YYNGEE. The CDR3 has 12 amino acids. V lost 0 bases, J lost 5 bases, and 5 bases lay in between. The CDR3 DNA sequence: TGTGCCAGCAGCGTAGGACTTTATGGCTACACCTTC. It codes for CASSVGLYGYTF.

This clone occurred a few times. The chain employs TRBV6-6 and TRBJ2-2; D call uncertain. The CDR3 contains 14 residues. V lost 0 bases to trimming and J lost 3 bases, with 5 bases between them. Per germline, CDR1 MNHNY and CDR2 SVGAGI (reference sequence). CDR3 protein: CASSYSRYTGELFF. CDR3 in DNA: TGTGCCAGCAGTTACTCGCGGTACACCGGGGAGCTGTTTTTT.

The chain joins TRBV19 to TRBJ1-5; TRBD1 matches 7 bases. J was trimmed by 4 bases and V by 7 bases; bases with no gene match: 7. From germline, CDR1 is LNHDA and CDR2 SQIVND (reference sequence). The CDR3 is 14 amino acids. This CDR3 is CASTQGQANQPQHF. CDR3 nucleotides: TGTGCCAGTACCCAAGGACAGGCGAATCAGCCCCAGCATTTT.

V gene TRBV4-1 combines with J gene TRBJ1-5; unclear D gene. The germline V and J ends were trimmed by 4 bases and 3 bases, with 7 bases remaining between them. CDR3 size: 13 residues. Germline CDR1 and CDR2: MGHRA and YSYEKL. CDR3 loop: CASSLLYNQPQHF. Written as DNA, the CDR3 is TGCGCCAGCAGCCTCCTGTACAATCAGCCCCAGCATTTT.

The V and J genes are TRBV6-6 and TRBJ1-2; D possibly corresponds to TRBD1 (5 bases). The ends were cut back, 2 bases at V and 4 bases at J, with 14 bases in the middle. Germline CDR1 is MNHNY and CDR2 is SVGAGI (reference sequence). The CDR3 consists of 15 residues. Here the CDR3 DNA reads TGTGCCAGCAGTTACGCGCAGGGCAGAAGCTATGGCTACACCTTC. Protein: CASSYAQGRSYGYTF.

CDR3 DNA: TGCGCCAGCAGCTTACTAGCGGGCACAGATACGCAGTATTTT. Its protein is CASSLLAGTDTQYF. The chain uses TRBV5-1 and TRBJ2-3; 8 nucleotides line up with TRBD2. This CDR3 comprises 14 residues. Germline-derived CDR1 and CDR2 are SGHRS and YFSETQ. Unmatched junction bases numbered 0, after V lost 2 bases and J lost 1 base. Together with reference TRBV5-1 and TRBJ2-3, the CDR3 gives the full variable domain: KAGVTQTPRYLIKTRGQQVTLSCSPISGHRSVSWYQQTPGQGLQFLFEYFSETQRNKGNFPGRFSGRQFSNSRSEMNVSTLELGDSALYLCASSLLAGTDTQYFGPGTRLTVL.

Only one count was recorded for this clone. The CDR3 nucleotides read TGTGCCAGCAGCTGGGGGGTTAGTTCTGCCGGCGAGCAGTTCTTC. Translation gives CASSWGVSSAGEQFF. The chain has TRBV5-6 and TRBJ2-1; a possible D gene is TRBD2 (6 bases). Trimming shortened V by 3 bases and J by 10 bases, and 20 bases separated the two germline ends. Germline CDR1 and CDR2: SGHDT and YYEEEE. The CDR3 is 15 amino acids. Variable domain in full (rest from reference TRBV5-6 and TRBJ2-1): DAGVTQSPTHLIKTRGQQVTLRCSPKSGHDTVSWYQQALGQGPQFIFQYYEEEERQRGNFPDRFSGHQFPNYSSELNVNALLLGDSALYLCASSWGVSSAGEQFFGPGTRLTVL.

J is TRBJ1-6 and V is TRBV6-5; a weak D match, TRBD1 (5 bases). This CDR3 comprises 15 residues. Germline loops: CDR1 MNHEY, CDR2 SVGAGI. The V and J ends lost 7 bases and 9 bases respectively, with 19 bases between them. CDR3 loop: CASTSHGGVGSPLHF. CDR3 DNA sequence: TGTGCCAGCACATCACACGGGGGGGTGGGTTCACCCCTCCACTTT.

This clone showed up just once. The chain has TRBV19 and TRBJ2-1, with 11 bases fitting TRBD2. The CDR3 is 15 amino acids. Germline loops: CDR1 LNHDA, CDR2 SQIVND (reference sequence). Losses at the gene ends were 9 bases for V and 8 bases for J; bases not matched to a gene: 12. CDR3 in DNA: TGTGCCAGCAAAAGGGTAGCGGGGGGGGTGGATGAGCAGTTCTTC. Protein product: CASKRVAGGVDEQFF.

The rearrangement uses TRBV7-9 and TRBJ1-4, with TRBD1 as a possible D gene (6 bases). The CDR3 length is 14 residues. CDR1 and CDR2 from the germline V gene are SEHNR and FQNEAQ (reference sequence). Deletions cut 5 bases from V and 0 bases from J, with 7 bases between. The CDR3 DNA reads TGTGCCAGCAGCCCAGGGGCAACTAATGAAAAACTGTTTTTT. This encodes CASSPGATNEKLFF. The whole variable domain, remainder taken from reference TRBV7-9 and TRBJ1-4, is DTGVSQNPRHKITKRGQNVTFRCDPISEHNRLYWYRQTLGQGPEFLTYFQNEAQLEKSRLLSDRFSAERPKGSFSTLEIQRTEQGDSAMYLCASSPGATNEKLFFGSGTQLSVL.

The rearrangement links TRBV20-1 to TRBJ1-1, with D possibly matching TRBD1 (5 bases). V dropped 7 bases and J dropped 6 bases, with 12 bases sitting between them. Germline CDR1 and CDR2: DFQATT and SNEGSKA (reference sequence). The CDR3 is made up of 11 amino acids. CDR3 sequence: CSVPQGPEAFF. CDR3 nucleotides: TGCAGTGTCCCGCAGGGCCCTGAAGCTTTCTTT.

This clone occurred once. V usage is TRBV6-1 and J usage is TRBJ2-7, with a tentative D call TRBD1 (6 bases). CDR1 MNHNS and CDR2 SASEGT come from the germline V gene. Trimming took off 7 bases at V and 5 bases at J, with 21 bases between the two ends. The CDR3 consists of 15 residues. CDR3: CASTIRRAGDDEQYF. The CDR3 DNA sequence: TGTGCCAGCACTATCCGTAGGGCAGGGGACGACGAGCAGTACTTC.